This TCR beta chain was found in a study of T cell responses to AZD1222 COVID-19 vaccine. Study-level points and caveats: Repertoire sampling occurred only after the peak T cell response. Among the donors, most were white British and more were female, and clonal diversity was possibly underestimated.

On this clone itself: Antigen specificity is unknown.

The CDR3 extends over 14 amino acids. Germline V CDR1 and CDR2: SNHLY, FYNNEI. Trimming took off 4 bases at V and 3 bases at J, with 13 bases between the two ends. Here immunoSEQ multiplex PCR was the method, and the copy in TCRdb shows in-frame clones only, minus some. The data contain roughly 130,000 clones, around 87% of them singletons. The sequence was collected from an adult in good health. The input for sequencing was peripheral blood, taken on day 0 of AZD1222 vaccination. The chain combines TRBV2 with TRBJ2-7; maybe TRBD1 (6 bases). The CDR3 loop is CASSGTAEVYEQYF. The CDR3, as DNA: TGTGCCAGCAGTGGGACAGCCGAAGTCTACGAGCAGTACTTC. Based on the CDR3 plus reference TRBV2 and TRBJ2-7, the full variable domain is EPEVTQTPSHQVTQMGQEVILRCVPISNHLYFYWYRQILGQKVEFLVSFYNNEISEKSEIFDDQFSVERPDGSNFTLKIRSTKLEDSAMYFCASSGTAEVYEQYFGPGTRLTVT.